This TCR beta chain appears in the sequencing data of a study of blood T cell repertoires in COVID-19. Study background: Both acute and convalescent COVID-19 samples were obtained from the United States, Italy and Spain. Nucleic acid was either cDNA or gDNA, and it came from T cells, B-cell-depleted T cells, or PBMCs.

J gave up 4 bases and V 5 bases, and 20 bases lay outside the gene matches. CDR1 MNHNY and CDR2 SVGAGI come from the germline V gene (reference sequence). The CDR3 is made up of 20 amino acids. In the original workflow: By means of reference gene primer amplification, nucleated cell counts were estimated. Sequenced by immunoSEQ multiplex PCR; TCRdb stores in-frame clones only, minus some. V and J calls and clone size are given by that table; D and trimming were obtained from the DNA. The sample contains 140,000 or so clones, more than 60% of which appear only once. The sample taken for sequencing was peripheral blood. This chain connects TRBV6-6 to TRBJ1-6; 7 nucleotides line up with TRBD1. The clonotype was recovered from a woman aged 60-70 years with acute or convalescent COVID-19. The CDR3 is CASSLKRTGPSTMYNSPLHF. CDR3 coding DNA: TGTGCCAGCAGTCTCAAAAGGACAGGTCCATCCACTATGTATAATTCACCCCTCCACTTT.